The sequence of this T cell receptor (beta chain) was determined in a study of T cell repertoires in cytomegalovirus infection. The wider study: Public TCR beta signatures provided an indication of both CMV infection and a matching HLA type. Study conclusions and caveats: Across the ex vivo response, the dominant clonotypes were HLA-C-restricted CMV-specific TCR beta clonotypes. Summed public TCR beta family frequency identified CMV carriers bearing the relevant HLA.

With regard to this clonotype: Its target is not known.

A single record per CDR3 protein comes from TCRdb applying MiXCR to the reads. Here the sample spans some 220,000 distinct CDR3 sequences, around 6.6% being singletons. This CDR3 has 15 residues. From germline, CDR1 is SGHRS and CDR2 YFSETQ. The J segment lost 6 bases and the V segment lost 3 bases, leaving 5 bases of the junction unmatched. The sequence came from a human donor in good health (CMV status not recorded). Some clones in this sample may be carry-over from other donors' samples. Sequencing was performed on PBMCs. This chain links TRBV5-1 with TRBJ2-3, with TRBD2 matching over 12 bases. The CDR3 coding sequence is TGCGCCAGCAGCTCACAGGGGACTAGCGGGGATACGCAGTATTTT. Translation: CASSSQGTSGDTQYF. The full variable domain, with the rest looked up from reference TRBV5-1 and TRBJ2-3, is KAGVTQTPRYLIKTRGQQVTLSCSPISGHRSVSWYQQTPGQGLQFLFEYFSETQRNKGNFPGRFSGRQFSNSRSEMNVSTLELGDSALYLCASSSQGTSGDTQYFGPGTRLTVL.